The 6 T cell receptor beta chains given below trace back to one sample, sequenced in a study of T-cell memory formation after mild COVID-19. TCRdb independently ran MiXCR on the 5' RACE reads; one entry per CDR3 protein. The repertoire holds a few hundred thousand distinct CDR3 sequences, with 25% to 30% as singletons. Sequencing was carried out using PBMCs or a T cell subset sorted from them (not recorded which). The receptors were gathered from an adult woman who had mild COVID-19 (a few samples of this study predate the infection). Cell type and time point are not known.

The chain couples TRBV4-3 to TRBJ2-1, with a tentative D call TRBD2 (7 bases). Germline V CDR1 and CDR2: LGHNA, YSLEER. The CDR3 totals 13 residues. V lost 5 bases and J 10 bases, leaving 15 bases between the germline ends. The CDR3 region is CASSFGRRGEQFF. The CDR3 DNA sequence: TGCGCCAGCAGCTTCGGGAGGAGGGGGGAGCAGTTCTTC.

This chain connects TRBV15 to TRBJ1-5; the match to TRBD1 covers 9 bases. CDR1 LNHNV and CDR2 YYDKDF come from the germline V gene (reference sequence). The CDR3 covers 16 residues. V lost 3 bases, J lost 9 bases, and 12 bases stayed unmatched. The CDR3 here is CATSSLGTGPGSPQHF. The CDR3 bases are TGTGCCACCAGCAGCCTCGGGACAGGGCCGGGGTCGCCCCAGCATTTT.

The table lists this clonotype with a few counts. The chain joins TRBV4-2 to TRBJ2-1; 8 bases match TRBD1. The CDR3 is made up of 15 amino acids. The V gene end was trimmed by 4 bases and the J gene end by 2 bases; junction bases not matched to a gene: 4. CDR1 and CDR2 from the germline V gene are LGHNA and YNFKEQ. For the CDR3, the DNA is TGTGCCAGCAGCCTGGACAGGGCCCCCTACAATGAGCAGTTCTTC. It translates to CASSLDRAPYNEQFF.

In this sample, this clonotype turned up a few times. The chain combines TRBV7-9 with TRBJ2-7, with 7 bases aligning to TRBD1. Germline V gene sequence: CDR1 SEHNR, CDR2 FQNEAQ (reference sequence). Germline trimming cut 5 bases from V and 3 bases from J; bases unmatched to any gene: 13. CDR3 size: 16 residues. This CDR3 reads CASSPVEPGTVYEQYF. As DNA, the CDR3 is TGTGCCAGCAGCCCTGTGGAGCCCGGGACAGTCTACGAGCAGTACTTC.

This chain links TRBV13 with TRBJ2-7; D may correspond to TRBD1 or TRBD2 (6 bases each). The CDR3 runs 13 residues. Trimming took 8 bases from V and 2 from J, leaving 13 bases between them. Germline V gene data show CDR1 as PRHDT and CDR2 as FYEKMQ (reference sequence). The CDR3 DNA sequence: TGTGCCAGCCGTTTAGGGGGGACCTACGAGCAGTACTTC. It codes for CASRLGGTYEQYF. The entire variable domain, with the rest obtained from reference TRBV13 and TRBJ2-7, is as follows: AAGVIQSPRHLIKEKRETATLKCYPIPRHDTVYWYQQGPGQDPQFLISFYEKMQSDKGSIPDRFSAQQFSDYHSELNMSSLELGDSALYFCASRLGGTYEQYFGPGTRLTVT.

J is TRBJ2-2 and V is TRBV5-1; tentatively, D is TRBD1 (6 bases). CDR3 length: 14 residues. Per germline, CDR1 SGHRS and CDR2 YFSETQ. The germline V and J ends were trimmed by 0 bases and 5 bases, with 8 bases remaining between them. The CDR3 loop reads CASSLATGTGELFF. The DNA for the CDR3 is TGCGCCAGCAGCTTGGCGACAGGAACCGGGGAGCTGTTTTTT.